The next 20 T cell receptor beta chains were all read from a single sample in a study of cytomegalovirus exposure and HLA in healthy donors. The primer mix had 60 Vbeta and 13 Jbeta primers. Profiling relied on immunoSEQ multiplex PCR, and the TCRdb table lists in-frame clones only, not all of them. The sample lists around 130,000 clones; 65% to 75% were seen once. What was sequenced was PBMCs. Receptor source: a man aged 35 to 55 in good health and CMV-seropositive.

This clone occurred once. The chain is built from TRBV19 and TRBJ1-5, with 12 positions matching TRBD1. CDR3 length equals 18 residues. V trimming: 3 bases; J trimming: 4 bases; junction bases outside the gene matches: 10. The V gene's germline CDR1 is LNHDA and CDR2 SQIVND (reference sequence). CDR3 residues: CASSMERGQGARNQPQHF. For the CDR3, the DNA is TGTGCCAGTAGTATGGAGAGGGGACAGGGGGCAAGGAATCAGCCCCAGCATTTT. Looking up the rest from reference TRBV19 and TRBJ1-5 gives the full variable domain: DGGITQSPKYLFRKEGQNVTLSCEQNLNHDAMYWYRQDPGQGLRLIYYSQIVNDFQKGDIAEGYSVSREKKESFPLTVTSAQKNPTAFYLCASSMERGQGARNQPQHFGDGTRLSIL.

As DNA, the CDR3 is TGTGCCAGCAGTTTCCAGGGGGGATCAGGAAACACCATATATTTT. This codes for CASSFQGGSGNTIYF. The rearrangement links TRBV28 to TRBJ1-3; 7 nucleotides agree with TRBD1. Germline V gene data show CDR1 as MDHEN and CDR2 as SYDVKM. The CDR3 length is 15 residues. V was pared by 3 bases and J by 4 bases, with 6 bases of the junction left unmatched. The whole variable domain, filled in from reference TRBV28 and TRBJ1-3, reads DVKVTQSSRYLVKRTGEKVFLECVQDMDHENMFWYRQDPGLGLRLIYFSYDVKMKEKGDIPEGYSVSREKKERFSLILESASTNQTSMYLCASSFQGGSGNTIYFGEGSWLTVV.

This chain uses TRBV21-1 with TRBJ2-5; the table assigns TRBD2, which was not confirmed against the DNA. TRBV21-1 is flagged as a pseudogene. The CDR3 is made up of 15 amino acids. Written as DNA, the CDR3 is TGTGCCAGCATCCGCCCGGGACTAGCTGGGGAGACCCAGTACTTC. Translation: CASIRPGLAGETQYF.

The genes are TRBV29-1 and TRBJ1-1, with TRBD1 identical over 8 bases. Trimming at V came to 2 bases and at J to 3 bases, leaving 17 bases not matched to a gene. Germline loops: CDR1 SQVTM, CDR2 ANQGSEA. CDR3 length equals 18 residues. CDR3 protein: CSVERRGPGGGGDTEAFF. CDR3 DNA sequence: TGCAGCGTTGAAAGGCGCGGGCCAGGGGGCGGAGGGGACACTGAAGCTTTCTTT. The whole variable domain, filled in from reference TRBV29-1 and TRBJ1-1, reads SAVISQKPSRDICQRGTSLTIQCQVDSQVTMMFWYRQQPGQSLTLIATANQGSEATYESGFVIDKFPISRPNLTFSTLTVSNMSPEDSSIYLCSVERRGPGGGGDTEAFFGQGTRLTVV.

This clone was observed once. The gene calls are TRBV27 and TRBJ2-3; D may be TRBD1 (6 bases). V was clipped by 6 bases and J by 4 bases, with 14 bases between them. Germline V gene lookup returns CDR1 MNHEY and CDR2 SMNVEV (reference sequence). This CDR3 has 14 amino acids. The CDR3 coding sequence is TGTGCCAGCAGAGCCGCCGGACAGCCAGATACGCAGTATTTT. Translated: CASRAAGQPDTQYF.

The rearrangement joins TRBV5-1 to TRBJ1-2; a possible D gene is TRBD1 (6 bases). CDR3 length equals 15 residues. The germline V and J ends were trimmed by 4 bases and 2 bases, with 15 bases remaining between them. The germline gives CDR1 SGHRS, CDR2 YFSETQ. The CDR3 nucleotides are TGCGCCAGCAGCGGAATAGGGACATCCAACTATGGCTACACCTTC. This codes for CASSGIGTSNYGYTF.

The chain links TRBV19 to TRBJ1-3; 7 bases fit TRBD1. The germline V gene encodes CDR1 LNHDA and CDR2 SQIVND (reference sequence). The J segment lost 0 bases and the V segment lost 6 bases, leaving 2 bases of the junction unmatched. This CDR3 comprises 14 residues. The CDR3 loop reads CASRDRFSGNTIYF. In DNA form, the CDR3 reads TGTGCCAGTAGGGACAGGTTCTCTGGAAACACCATATATTTT.

This clone occurred once. The junction differs from germline at one of its ends, possibly a read error. The genes are TRBV7-9 and TRBJ2-1, with D maybe TRBD2 (8 bases). The CDR3 totals 15 residues. Germline values: CDR1 SEHNR, CDR2 FQNEAQ (reference sequence). The CDR3 nucleotides are TGTGCCAGCGGCTTAGTTACGCGGGGGGACAGTGAGCAGTTCTTC. Translated, it gives CASGLVTRGDSEQFF.

This clone was observed a single time. The V call is TRBV27, the J call TRBJ1-2, with D possibly TRBD1 on 5 matching bases. Trimming left V 6 bases short and J 8 bases short, with 22 bases between. Germline values: CDR1 MNHEY, CDR2 SMNVEV (reference sequence). The length of the CDR3 is 15 residues. In DNA, the CDR3 is TGTGCCAGCAGGGCCTCTGGGGTCCTTGGGGGGGGCTACACCTTC. Its protein is CASRASGVLGGGYTF.

This sequence joins TRBV11-1 and TRBJ2-7; perhaps TRBD1 as D (6 bases). Trimming cost V 3 bases and J 6 bases, with 15 bases left between them. The CDR3 spans 14 residues. Germline CDR1 reads SGHAT; CDR2 reads FQDESV (reference sequence). DNA of the CDR3: TGTGCCAGCAGCTTTGGGACAAACAGCTTCGAGCAGTACTTC. It yields the protein CASSFGTNSFEQYF.

The CDR3 spells CASSGRDRGRGEQYF. DNA for the CDR3: TGTGCCAGCAGCGGACGAGACAGGGGGCGCGGGGAGCAGTACTTC. The chain joins TRBV9 to TRBJ2-7, with 10 bases that match TRBD1. The CDR3 runs to 15 residues. The V gene end was trimmed by 3 bases and the J gene end by 7 bases; junction bases not matched to a gene: 10. Per germline, CDR1 SGDLS and CDR2 YYNGEE.

This clone has a handful of counts. The chain employs TRBV7-8 and TRBJ2-1, with D unresolved. Germline V gives CDR1 SGHVS, CDR2 FQNEAQ. Trimming stripped 3 bases from V and 5 bases from J, with 11 bases between. This CDR3 has 14 residues. The CDR3 spells CASSFWPDNNEQFF. CDR3 coding DNA: TGTGCCAGCAGCTTTTGGCCAGACAACAATGAGCAGTTCTTC.

CDR3 DNA sequence: TGTGCCAGCAGCGTAGTTCTCGGCACTGAAGCTTTCTTT. Translated, it gives CASSVVLGTEAFF. The V call is TRBV9, the J call TRBJ1-1, with D unresolved. The CDR3 consists of 13 residues. Trimming stripped 0 bases from V and 4 bases from J, with 7 bases between. The germline gives CDR1 SGDLS, CDR2 YYNGEE.

This rearrangement joins TRBV9 to TRBJ1-6; 10 nucleotides align to TRBD1. Unmatched junction bases numbered 16, after V lost 4 bases and J lost 15 bases. Germline CDR1 reads SGDLS; CDR2 reads YYNGEE. This CDR3 has 16 residues. The CDR3, as DNA: TGTGCCAGCAGCTACACTGACAGGGGGCAGGTCCACGGCCTCCACTTT. Its protein is CASSYTDRGQVHGLHF. Full variable domain (rest looked up from reference TRBV9 and TRBJ1-6): DSGVTQTPKHLITATGQRVTLRCSPRSGDLSVYWYQQSLDQGLQFLIQYYNGEERAKGNILERFSAQQFPDLHSELNLSSLELGDSALYFCASSYTDRGQVHGLHFGNGTRLTVT.

The chain combines TRBV28 with TRBJ2-1, with TRBD2 matching 9 bases. V lost 4 bases, J lost 7 bases, and 8 bases stayed unmatched. Germline-derived CDR1 and CDR2 are MDHEN and SYDVKM. The CDR3 extends over 15 amino acids. CDR3 nucleotide sequence: TGTGCCAGCAGTTGGGGCGGGGGGGCCAGGAATGAGCAGTTCTTC. It encodes CASSWGGGARNEQFF.

This clone was counted once. The chain has TRBV5-4 and TRBJ1-1, with 9 bases identical to TRBD1. The junction had 14 bases not matched to a gene; V was cut back by 0 bases and J by 8 bases. The germline CDR1 and CDR2 sequences are SGHNT and YYREEE (reference sequence). The CDR3 sequence is 17 residues long. CDR3 in DNA: TGTGCCAGCAGCTTGGTTGAGGACAGGGGAGGAAGAAGCGAAGCTTTCTTT. Its translation is CASSLVEDRGGRSEAFF.

V and J are TRBV7-9 and TRBJ2-1; TRBD2 agrees at 16 bases. The CDR3 runs 15 residues. V lost 5 bases and J lost 8; bases outside the gene matches: 3. In germline, CDR1 is SEHNR, CDR2 FQNEAQ (reference sequence). The DNA for the CDR3 is TGTGCCAGCAGCACGGGACTAGCGGGAGGGTATGAGCAGTTCTTC. Translation gives CASSTGLAGGYEQFF.

This clone was detected only once. This chain links TRBV20-1 with TRBJ1-2; the D is unclear. Trimming cost V 6 bases and J 4 bases, with 9 bases left between them. The CDR3 runs 11 residues. Germline assignment: CDR1 DFQATT and CDR2 SNEGSKA (reference sequence). The CDR3 region is CSAPVVYGYTF. The DNA of the CDR3 is TGCAGTGCGCCAGTGGTCTATGGCTACACCTTC.

Of note for this clone: A junction end diverges from the germline sequence, so it may reflect a read error. Other DNA sequences in the same sample also yield this CDR3. This chain links TRBV27 with TRBJ1-2; D uncertain. Looked up from germline, CDR1 is MNHEY and CDR2 is SMNVEV (reference sequence). The CDR3 covers 14 residues. CDR3 DNA: TGTGCCAGCAGTTTCGGTGCGGGTCACTATGGTTACACCTTC. Translated: CASSFGAGHYGYTF.

This sequence joins TRBV6-5 and TRBJ1-1; 7 bases are a match to TRBD1. Trimming at V came to 11 bases and at J to 1 base, leaving 7 bases not matched to a gene. Germline V gene sequence: CDR1 MNHEY, CDR2 SVGAGI. CDR3 size: 13 residues. This CDR3 reads CASKGQKNTEAFF. The CDR3 nucleotides read TGTGCCTCGAAGGGACAGAAGAACACTGAAGCTTTCTTT.